The 30 T cell receptor beta chains below come from one sample, sequenced in a study of cytomegalovirus exposure and HLA in healthy donors. PCR was performed using 60 Vbeta and 13 Jbeta primers. Data came from immunoSEQ multiplex PCR; TCRdb stores just in-frame clones and leaves some out. The profile shows around 170,000 clones, just under 80% of them singletons. Sequencing used PBMCs. These receptors all stem from a woman between 45 and 60 years old in good health and CMV-seropositive.

This clone was seen a handful of times. The gene calls are TRBV7-9 and TRBJ2-7; weak D call: TRBD1 (6 bases). The CDR3 sequence is 13 residues long. The germline V and J ends were trimmed by 5 bases and 2 bases, with 10 bases remaining between them. The germline V gene encodes CDR1 SEHNR and CDR2 FQNEAQ (reference sequence). The chain's CDR3 is CASSADRPYEQYF. The CDR3 nucleotides read TGTGCCAGCAGCGCCGACAGGCCCTACGAGCAGTACTTC.

This chain connects TRBV19 to TRBJ1-2; TRBD1 aligns across 9 bases. Germline CDR1 is LNHDA and CDR2 is SQIVND (reference sequence). V dropped 1 base and J dropped 8; count of bases not matched to a gene: 11. This CDR3 is built from 16 residues. The CDR3 region is CASSIAALGTGQGYTF. In nucleotides, the CDR3 is TGTGCCAGTAGTATAGCAGCCCTCGGGACAGGGCAAGGCTACACCTTC.

The chain combines TRBV4-1 with TRBJ1-4; D not certain. The CDR3 covers 12 residues. Germline CDR1 reads MGHRA; CDR2 reads YSYEKL. Trimming left V 1 base short and J 12 bases short, with 9 bases between. The CDR3: CASSQGPGELFF. The CDR3 DNA is TGCGCCAGCAGCCAAGGCCCCGGTGAACTGTTTTTT.

V is TRBV11-2 and J is TRBJ1-1; 7 bases match TRBD1. Looked up from germline, CDR1 is SGHAT and CDR2 is FQNNGV. There are 15 residues in the CDR3. Trimming took 5 bases from V and 0 from J; bases not matched to a gene: 6. The CDR3 DNA reads as TGTGCCAGCAGCCCCCGACAGGGCGTGAACACTGAAGCTTTCTTT. Protein product: CASSPRQGVNTEAFF.

The chain links TRBV5-6 to TRBJ1-2; D is ambiguous. CDR1 is SGHDT and CDR2 is YYEEEE in the germline V gene. V lost 1 base, J lost 6 bases, and 10 bases lay in between. CDR3 length: 13 amino acids. Here the CDR3 reads CASSLRSGDGYTF. The CDR3 DNA reads TGTGCCAGCAGCTTGAGATCCGGTGATGGCTACACCTTC.

This chain links TRBV9 with TRBJ1-1, with 7 bases matching TRBD1. Germline V gene data show CDR1 as SGDLS and CDR2 as YYNGEE. The CDR3 is made up of 12 amino acids. V gave up 4 bases and J gave up 3 bases; unmatched junction bases: 0. CDR3 region: CASSQGDTEAFF. The CDR3 DNA sequence: TGTGCCAGCAGCCAGGGGGACACTGAAGCTTTCTTT.

The chain employs TRBV2 and TRBJ1-4, with 7 nucleotides matching TRBD1. This CDR3 region has 14 residues. J lost 0 bases, V lost 6 bases, and 1 base had no gene match. The germline gives CDR1 SNHLY, CDR2 FYNNEI. The CDR3 DNA reads TGTGCCAGCAGCGGACAGGCAACTAATGAAAAACTGTTTTTT. Residues: CASSGQATNEKLFF.

This chain uses TRBV9 with TRBJ2-3; D might be TRBD2 (5 bases). Germline V gene data show CDR1 as SGDLS and CDR2 as YYNGEE. The CDR3 totals 13 residues. Trimming removed 6 bases from V and 3 bases from J, with 11 bases in between. The CDR3 sequence is CASTEGVTDTQYF. CDR3 in DNA: TGTGCCAGCACCGAGGGCGTGACAGATACGCAGTATTTT.

The rearrangement joins TRBV11-3 to TRBJ2-7, with D maybe TRBD1 (6 bases). CDR3 length equals 14 residues. Germline V gives CDR1 SGHNT, CDR2 YENEEA. Trimming removed 5 bases at V and 2 bases at J, with 13 bases between. The CDR3: CASSVRDNPYEQYF. CDR3 bases: TGTGCCAGCAGCGTCCGGGACAACCCCTACGAGCAGTACTTC.

The chain links TRBV7-2 to TRBJ1-4; D might be TRBD1 (6 bases). The CDR3 totals 16 residues. The V gene lost 5 bases and the J gene lost 4 bases, with 17 bases spanning the gap. Germline CDR1 reads SGHTA; CDR2 reads FQGNSA. This chain's CDR3 is CASSRRIQGFNEKLFF. The CDR3 DNA reads as TGTGCCAGCAGCCGAAGAATACAGGGATTTAATGAAAAACTGTTTTTT.

The gene calls are TRBV28 and TRBJ2-5, with unresolved D. The CDR3 is 11 amino acids. Looked up from germline, CDR1 is MDHEN and CDR2 is SYDVKM. The ends were cut back, 7 bases at V and 2 bases at J, with 5 bases in the middle. CDR3 in amino acids: CASIQQETQYF. The CDR3 nucleotides are TGTGCCAGCATACAGCAAGAGACCCAGTACTTC.

The gene calls are TRBV7-3 and TRBJ1-2; the match to TRBD1 covers 7 bases. The germline gives CDR1 SGHTA, CDR2 FQGTGA. V was clipped by 3 bases and J by 5 bases; unmatched bases: 9. The CDR3 has 15 residues. The CDR3 loop reads CASSFGEGARYGYTF. The CDR3 DNA follows: TGTGCCAGCAGCTTCGGAGAGGGGGCGAGGTATGGCTACACCTTC.

This clone was seen a handful of times. The V and J genes are TRBV6-5 and TRBJ1-2; D is uncertain. CDR1 and CDR2 from the germline V gene are MNHEY and SVGAGI. The CDR3 spans 13 residues. The V gene lost 4 bases and the J gene lost 8 bases, with 14 bases spanning the gap. CDR3 DNA: TGTGCCAGCAGTTCAACCGGTCCTTGGGGCTACACCTTC. Amino acid sequence: CASSSTGPWGYTF.

As regards this clone: At one end the junction does not follow the germline gene, possibly because of a read error. The rearrangement links TRBV4-3 to TRBJ2-2; unclear D gene. Germline CDR1 and CDR2: LGHNA and YSLEER. The CDR3 contains 15 residues. CDR3 in DNA: TGCGCCAGCAGCCAACCTAGACCGAAGACCGGGGAGCTGTTTTTT. This translates into CASSQPRPKTGELFF.

This chain joins TRBV9 and TRBJ2-1; D ambiguous. The germline V gene encodes CDR1 SGDLS and CDR2 YYNGEE. The CDR3 has 14 amino acids. V gave up 0 bases and J gave up 5 bases, with 9 bases separating them. CDR3 nucleotide sequence: TGTGCCAGCAGCGTAGGGGCTCAGGACAATGAGCAGTTCTTC. It specifies CASSVGAQDNEQFF. The full variable domain, completed using reference TRBV9 and TRBJ2-1, is DSGVTQTPKHLITATGQRVTLRCSPRSGDLSVYWYQQSLDQGLQFLIQYYNGEERAKGNILERFSAQQFPDLHSELNLSSLELGDSALYFCASSVGAQDNEQFFGPGTRLTVL.

CDR3 coding DNA: TGTGCCAGCAGCTCCCAGGGGGGTGACACCATATATTTT. Its protein product is CASSSQGGDTIYF. The rearrangement links TRBV7-9 to TRBJ1-3; 7 bases are shared with TRBD1. Germline V gives CDR1 SEHNR, CDR2 FQNEAQ (reference sequence). Trimming removed 4 bases from V and 8 bases from J; junction bases left unmatched: 5. This CDR3 spans 13 amino acids.

V and J are TRBV19 and TRBJ1-1; D may be TRBD1 (6 bases). V was shortened by 6 bases and J by 7 bases, with 15 bases between the two germline ends. CDR1 is LNHDA, CDR2 SQIVND, per germline (reference sequence). The CDR3 is made up of 13 amino acids. Here the CDR3 DNA reads TGTGCCAGTAGGATACAGGGTTTTGGTGAAGCTTTCTTT. Its translation: CASRIQGFGEAFF.

The V gene is TRBV2, the J gene TRBJ1-2; D is perhaps TRBD1 (6 bases). Germline loops: CDR1 SNHLY, CDR2 FYNNEI. The CDR3 sequence is 13 residues long. V was shortened by 6 bases and J by 3 bases, with 11 bases between the two germline ends. CDR3 nucleotides: TGTGCCAGCAGATACAGGGAGTACTATGGCTACACCTTC. Translating it yields CASRYREYYGYTF.

The CDR3 loop is CASSKGQLYGYTF. In DNA, the CDR3 is TGTGCCAGCAGCAAAGGACAGCTCTATGGCTACACCTTC. This sequence joins TRBV5-4 and TRBJ1-2, with D possibly TRBD1 on 6 matching bases. The CDR3 is made up of 13 amino acids. V lost 4 bases and J lost 4, with 11 bases in between. CDR1 is SGHNT, CDR2 YYREEE, per germline (reference sequence).

The chain links TRBV4-1 to TRBJ2-2; D possibly corresponds to TRBD2 (5 bases). The V end was cut by 0 bases, the J end by 8 bases, with 13 bases between. CDR3 length equals 15 residues. Germline-derived CDR1 and CDR2 are MGHRA and YSYEKL. The CDR3 nucleotides read TGCGCCAGCAGCCAAGAGACCCCCTTAGCGGGGGAGCTGTTTTTT. Its translation: CASSQETPLAGELFF.

V usage is TRBV28 and J usage is TRBJ1-5; 7 positions match TRBD1. J was trimmed by 1 base and V by 7 bases; bases with no gene match: 7. CDR1 is MDHEN, CDR2 SYDVKM, per germline. This CDR3 is 15 amino acids long. CDR3 region: CASTQGGSSNQPQHF. The DNA of the CDR3 is TGTGCCAGCACCCAAGGGGGCTCCAGCAATCAGCCCCAGCATTTT.

The chain carries TRBV4-1 and TRBJ2-5, with 7 bases aligning to TRBD1. V shed 5 bases and J 5 bases; nucleotides not matched to a gene: 11. Per the germline V gene, CDR1 is MGHRA and CDR2 is YSYEKL. The CDR3 runs to 15 residues. The CDR3 protein is CASSGAGTEGETQYF. The CDR3 nucleotides are TGCGCCAGCAGCGGAGCCGGGACAGAGGGGGAGACCCAGTACTTC.

J is TRBJ2-4 and V is TRBV9; TRBD2 might be the D (6 bases). The V end was cut by 2 bases, the J end by 6 bases, with 9 bases between. Germline CDR1 reads SGDLS; CDR2 reads YYNGEE. The CDR3 is made up of 13 amino acids. The CDR3 spells CASSVGTSNIQYF. CDR3 nucleotide sequence: TGTGCCAGCAGCGTCGGGACTTCAAACATTCAGTACTTC.

This sequence joins TRBV19 and TRBJ2-5, with D unresolved. Germline V lookup: CDR1 LNHDA, CDR2 SQIVND (reference sequence). The CDR3 length is 13 residues. V was pared by 5 bases and J by 0 bases, with 7 bases between. The CDR3 nucleotides read TGTGCCAGTAGTCCGACATACCAAGAGACCCAGTACTTC. The encoded protein is CASSPTYQETQYF.

The genes are TRBV7-2 and TRBJ1-1; possible D gene TRBD1, 6 bases. Germline V gene lookup returns CDR1 SGHTA and CDR2 FQGNSA. The V end lost 5 bases, the J end lost 1 base, and 11 bases lay between the germline ends. The CDR3 is 14 residues long. The CDR3 region is CASSRTVSNTEAFF. The CDR3 bases are TGTGCCAGCAGCCGGACAGTCTCGAACACTGAAGCTTTCTTT. The full variable domain, rest sourced from reference TRBV7-2 and TRBJ1-1, is GAGVSQSPSNKVTEKGKDVELRCDPISGHTALYWYRQSLGQGLEFLIYFQGNSAPDKSGLPSDRFSAERTGGSVSTLTIQRTQQEDSAVYLCASSRTVSNTEAFFGQGTRLTVV.

The chain employs TRBV19 and TRBJ1-2; a weak D match, TRBD1 (6 bases). V lost 6 bases to trimming and J lost 0 bases, with 11 bases between them. The CDR3 has 14 amino acids. CDR1 LNHDA and CDR2 SQIVND come from the germline V gene (reference sequence). The CDR3 reads CASRWTDSNYGYTF. The CDR3 nucleotides read TGTGCCAGTAGGTGGACAGATTCTAACTATGGCTACACCTTC.

The genes are TRBV19 and TRBJ1-1; 7 nucleotides agree with TRBD1. V lost 4 bases, J lost 7 bases, and 6 bases stayed unmatched. Germline CDR1 is LNHDA and CDR2 is SQIVND (reference sequence). CDR3 length equals 13 residues. The CDR3 spells CASSRTGRFEAFF. CDR3 coding DNA: TGTGCCAGTAGTAGGACAGGCCGGTTTGAAGCTTTCTTT.

V is TRBV30 and J is TRBJ1-6, with TRBD1 matching over 7 bases. CDR3 size: 12 residues. Unmatched junction bases numbered 3, after V lost 6 bases and J lost 7 bases. CDR1 GTSNPN and CDR2 SVGIG come from the germline V gene (reference sequence). CDR3 protein: CACSGGNSPLHF. The CDR3 DNA follows: TGTGCCTGTTCAGGGGGGAATTCACCCCTCCACTTT.

The V and J genes are TRBV6-1 and TRBJ2-6; no clear D gene. The CDR3 consists of 18 residues. Per the germline V gene, CDR1 is MNHNS and CDR2 is SASEGT. Between the trimmed V and J ends, which lost 0 bases and 4 bases, there was a span of 16 bases. In nucleotides, the CDR3 is TGTGCCAGCAGTGAAGCGCCGCAGGCGAGTGCAGGGGCCAACGTCCTGACTTTC. This translates into CASSEAPQASAGANVLTF.

This clone has only one observation. V gene TRBV28 combines with J gene TRBJ2-7, with TRBD1 matching 8 bases. The CDR3 has 14 residues. The trim removed 7 bases at V and 6 bases at J, leaving 11 bases unmatched. CDR1 and CDR2 (germline): MDHEN, SYDVKM. The CDR3 here is CASILRQGAFEQYF. In DNA, the CDR3 is TGTGCCAGCATCCTGCGTCAGGGGGCTTTCGAGCAGTACTTC.